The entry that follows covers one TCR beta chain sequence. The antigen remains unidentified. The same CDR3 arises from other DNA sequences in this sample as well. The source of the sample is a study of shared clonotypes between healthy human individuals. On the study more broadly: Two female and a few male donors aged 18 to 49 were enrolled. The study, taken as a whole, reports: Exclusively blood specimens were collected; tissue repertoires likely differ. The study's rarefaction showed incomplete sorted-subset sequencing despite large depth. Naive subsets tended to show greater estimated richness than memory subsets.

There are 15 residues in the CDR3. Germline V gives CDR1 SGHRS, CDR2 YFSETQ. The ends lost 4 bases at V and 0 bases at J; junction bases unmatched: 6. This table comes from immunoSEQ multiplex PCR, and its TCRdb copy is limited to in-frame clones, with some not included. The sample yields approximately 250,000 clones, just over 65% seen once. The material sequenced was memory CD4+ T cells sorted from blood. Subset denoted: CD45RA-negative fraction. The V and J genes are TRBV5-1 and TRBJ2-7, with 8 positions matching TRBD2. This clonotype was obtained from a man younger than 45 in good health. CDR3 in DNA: TGCGCCAGCAGCGAGAGCGGGAGCCGCTCCTACGAGCAGTACTTC. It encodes CASSESGSRSYEQYF.